This is a list of T cell receptor beta chains from one sample in a study of T cell responses to AZD1222 COVID-19 vaccine. Generated by immunoSEQ multiplex PCR, the TCRdb table keeps only in-frame clones and is missing some. The table includes 65,000 to 75,000 clones, roughly 84% detected once. Here the sequenced sample was peripheral blood, taken on day 0 of AZD1222 vaccination. The origin of the receptors is an adult in good health. Each CDR3 is given without its conserved first and last residue. Fields, in order: J gene, V gene, CDR3 protein.

>TRBJ1-2|TRBV27
ASSQGGHGYT
>TRBJ2-1|TRBV24-1
ATSGSLIRTNNEQF
>TRBJ1-5|TRBV7-2
ASSPDRGGYQPQH
>TRBJ2-2|TRBV5-6
ASSRNTGELF
>TRBJ1-2|TRBV6-5
ASSSRGSSYT
>TRBJ1-5|TRBV7-3
ASSLGFSSQPQH
>TRBJ1-1|TRBV10-2
ASMTQGYNTEAF
>TRBJ2-3|TRBV9
ASSPLEGGTDTQY
>TRBJ1-2|TRBV9
ASSVDRGYGYT
>TRBJ1-2|TRBV7-2
ASSPRPRGTGRDGYT
>TRBJ2-3|TRBV27
ASSPVGGIADTQY
>TRBJ1-2|TRBV29-1
SAERQGPPNYGYT
>TRBJ2-7|TRBV7-9
ASSLALGPHEQY
>TRBJ1-1|TRBV11-2
ASSPEGTGADAF
>TRBJ2-6|TRBV10-1
ASTGPGQYYSGANVLT
>TRBJ1-5|TRBV5-1
ASSFEGGGNQPQH
>TRBJ2-7|TRBV27
ASSFMDNPSYEQY
>TRBJ2-7|TRBV27
ASRYPTSGSYEQY
>TRBJ1-6|TRBV4-2
ASSPGTPEGSPLH
>TRBJ1-2|TRBV3-1/TRBV3-2
ASSQLWDTESYGYT
>TRBJ1-1|TRBV5-1
ASSYTGANTEAF
>TRBJ2-7|TRBV11-2
ASSLFAGGSYEQY
>TRBJ1-5|TRBV7-7
ASSFIRDHQPQH
>TRBJ1-4|TRBV5-8
ASSLGSGATNEKLF